The 22 T cell receptor beta chains given below trace back to one sample, sequenced in a study of T cell responses to AZD1222 COVID-19 vaccine. Assay: immunoSEQ multiplex PCR; the TCRdb copy retains only in-frame clones and omits some. The repertoire holds 110,000 to 150,000 clones, with roughly 91% as singletons. The input for sequencing was peripheral blood, taken 28 days after the second AZD1222 dose. These receptors were obtained from an adult who received the AZD1222 COVID-19 vaccine.

The rearrangement joins TRBV25-1 to TRBJ1-3, with 7 positions matching TRBD1. With V trimmed by 5 bases and J by 0 bases, 10 bases remained unmatched. Germline loops: CDR1 MGHDK, CDR2 SYGVNS. The CDR3 contains 17 residues. The CDR3, as DNA: TGTGCCAGCAGTCCACCAGGGACAGACTTCTCTGGAAACACCATATATTTT. Amino acids: CASSPPGTDFSGNTIYF.

This clone was found once. This chain links TRBV5-6 with TRBJ2-4, with D possibly being TRBD1 (6 bases). The CDR3 has 16 amino acids. The V and J ends lost 2 bases and 9 bases respectively, with 21 bases between them. Germline V lookup: CDR1 SGHDT, CDR2 YYEEEE. CDR3 loop: CASSFRTWDKGSIQYF. The CDR3 DNA reads TGTGCCAGCAGCTTCAGGACATGGGACAAAGGGAGCATTCAGTACTTC. Supplemented by reference TRBV5-6 and TRBJ2-4, the full variable domain reads DAGVTQSPTHLIKTRGQQVTLRCSPKSGHDTVSWYQQALGQGPQFIFQYYEEEERQRGNFPDRFSGHQFPNYSSELNVNALLLGDSALYLCASSFRTWDKGSIQYFGAGTRLSVL.

The J gene is TRBJ2-1, the V gene TRBV3-1 (or the pseudogene TRBV3-2); D perhaps matches TRBD1 (6 bases). Germline CDR1 reads LGHDT; CDR2 reads YNNKEL (reference sequence). The CDR3 is 13 residues long. The V end lost 4 bases, the J end lost 6 bases, and 10 bases lay between the germline ends. The chain's CDR3 is CASSPRTANEQFF. The CDR3, as DNA: TGTGCCAGCAGCCCGCGGACAGCCAATGAGCAGTTCTTC.

The V call is TRBV6-5, the J call TRBJ1-1, with no clear D. The CDR3 sequence is 15 residues long. The germline gives CDR1 MNHEY, CDR2 SVGAGI. V lost 7 bases and J lost 0, with 15 bases in between. The CDR3 sequence is CASKVHSLMNTEAFF. CDR3 sequence (DNA): TGTGCCAGCAAAGTTCACAGCCTTATGAACACTGAAGCTTTCTTT.

On this clone: Other nucleotide sequences from this sample produce the same CDR3. The chain combines TRBV10-2 with TRBJ1-1, with D unclear. The V gene lost 4 bases and the J gene lost 0 bases, with 6 bases spanning the gap. Per the germline V gene, CDR1 is WSHSY and CDR2 is SAAADI. The CDR3 sequence is 13 residues long. The CDR3 DNA reads as TGCGCCAGCAGTGGAGGGTTGAACACTGAAGCTTTCTTT. This translates into CASSGGLNTEAFF.

The rearrangement uses TRBV9 and TRBJ2-2, with D tentatively TRBD1 (5 bases). The V end was cut by 4 bases, the J end by 4 bases, with 11 bases between. The CDR3 contains 14 residues. Looked up from germline, CDR1 is SGDLS and CDR2 is YYNGEE. This CDR3 is CASSSRVFTGELFF. CDR3 DNA: TGTGCCAGCAGCAGCAGGGTATTCACCGGGGAGCTGTTTTTT.

This chain joins TRBV5-1 and TRBJ2-5; 7 bases agree with TRBD1. This CDR3 is built from 13 residues. Germline CDR1 reads SGHRS; CDR2 reads YFSETQ. V lost 5 bases and J lost 5; bases outside the gene matches: 6. The CDR3: CASSSGQRETQYF. The CDR3 DNA reads TGCGCCAGCAGTTCGGGACAGCGGGAGACCCAGTACTTC.

This clone was detected once. The chain links TRBV5-5 to TRBJ1-1; no firm D call. The germline V gene encodes CDR1 SGHKS and CDR2 YYEKEE (reference sequence). The CDR3 runs 13 residues. Trimming shortened V by 4 bases and J by 0 bases, and 7 bases separated the two germline ends. Here the CDR3 DNA reads TGTGCCAGCAGCCCGTCGATGAACACTGAAGCTTTCTTT. This sequence encodes CASSPSMNTEAFF.

The chain has TRBV6-2 or TRBV6-3 and TRBJ2-1; D is perhaps TRBD2 (5 bases). CDR3 size: 14 residues. V dropped 5 bases and J dropped 0 bases, with 8 bases sitting between them. The germline gives CDR1 MNHEY, CDR2 SVGEGT. The CDR3 loop is CASSRGSSYNEQFF. CDR3 DNA: TGTGCCAGCAGTCGAGGGAGCTCCTACAATGAGCAGTTCTTC.

The sample holds one count of this clone. DNA of the CDR3: TGTGCCAGCAATGACAGAATAAATGAAAAACTGTTTTTT. Translated: CASNDRINEKLFF. V is TRBV2 and J is TRBJ1-4, with D maybe TRBD1 (5 bases). Germline CDR1 reads SNHLY; CDR2 reads FYNNEI. The length of the CDR3 is 13 residues. Between the trimmed V and J ends, which lost 7 bases and 5 bases, there was a span of 11 bases.

The chain has TRBV6-5 and TRBJ1-2; weak D call: TRBD1 (6 bases). The V gene's germline CDR1 is MNHEY and CDR2 SVGAGI. The CDR3 has 14 amino acids. V lost 3 bases and J lost 2, with 10 bases in between. The chain's CDR3 is CASSYQQGNYGYTF. In nucleotides, the CDR3 is TGTGCCAGCAGTTATCAACAGGGCAACTATGGCTACACCTTC.

The chain has TRBV28 and TRBJ1-5; D may be TRBD1 (5 bases). V was trimmed by 1 base and J by 2 bases, leaving 9 bases between them. CDR1 and CDR2 from the germline V gene are MDHEN and SYDVKM. This CDR3 comprises 15 residues. CDR3 coding DNA: TGTGCCAGCAGTTTATCCGGAGGGGGCAATCAGCCCCAGCATTTT. Protein sequence: CASSLSGGGNQPQHF.

This chain links TRBV12-3 or TRBV12-4 with TRBJ1-1; D is unclear. V was cut by 9 bases and J by 1 base, with 12 bases left in between. The CDR3 runs 13 residues. Here the CDR3 DNA reads TGTGCCAGTTCCCGGACCGCGAACACTGAAGCTTTCTTT. It encodes CASSRTANTEAFF.

This clone was recorded once. V and J are TRBV9 and TRBJ2-3; D remains unclear. The germline gives CDR1 SGDLS, CDR2 YYNGEE. V lost 3 bases, J lost 2 bases, and 7 bases lay in between. The CDR3 consists of 13 residues. The CDR3 region is CASSGPDTDTQYF. The CDR3 DNA reads TGTGCCAGCAGCGGCCCCGACACAGATACGCAGTATTTT.

The genes are TRBV9 and TRBJ2-1; D gene unclear. CDR1 and CDR2 from the germline V gene are SGDLS and YYNGEE. The ends were cut back, 0 bases at V and 6 bases at J, with 10 bases in the middle. The CDR3 loop spans 14 amino acids. The CDR3 reads CASSVAPYGNEQFF. The CDR3 region has the DNA TGTGCCAGCAGCGTAGCTCCGTATGGCAATGAGCAGTTCTTC.

This chain joins TRBV7-2 and TRBJ2-6; the D is unclear. Trimming stripped 0 bases from V and 1 base from J, with 4 bases between. CDR3 size: 15 residues. Germline V lookup: CDR1 SGHTA, CDR2 FQGNSA. The CDR3 sequence: CASSLAGSGANVLTF. For the CDR3, the DNA is TGTGCCAGCAGCTTAGCTGGATCTGGGGCCAACGTCCTGACTTTC.

This chain connects TRBV24-1 to TRBJ1-2; no firm D call. Trimming removed 4 bases from V and 2 bases from J, with 10 bases in between. In germline, CDR1 is KGHDR, CDR2 SFDVKD. CDR3 length: 14 residues. CDR3 coding DNA: TGTGCCACCAGTGACGCCGAAAAGAACTATGGCTACACCTTC. This gives the protein CATSDAEKNYGYTF.

The chain links TRBV7-6 to TRBJ2-2; 8 bases match TRBD2. Germline V gene data show CDR1 as SGHVS and CDR2 as FNYEAQ. This CDR3 has 18 residues. V was pared by 1 base and J by 2 bases, with 9 bases of the junction left unmatched. CDR3 amino acids: CASSLVAGSGANTGELFF. The CDR3 bases are TGTGCCAGCAGCTTAGTGGCGGGTAGCGGGGCCAACACCGGGGAGCTGTTTTTT.

This clone was counted once. V gene TRBV10-2 combines with J gene TRBJ2-6; D might be TRBD1 or TRBD2, each matching 5 bases. Germline CDR1 and CDR2: WSHSY and SAAADI. V lost 0 bases and J 0 bases, leaving 15 bases between the germline ends. This CDR3 spans 19 amino acids. The CDR3 region is CASSESKTGQDSGANVLTF. In DNA form, the CDR3 reads TGCGCCAGCAGTGAGTCGAAGACGGGGCAGGACTCTGGGGCCAACGTCCTGACTTTC.

The chain has TRBV6-5 and TRBJ2-7; no definite D call. The V gene's germline CDR1 is MNHEY and CDR2 SVGAGI. The CDR3 extends over 13 amino acids. Trimming stripped 2 bases from V and 3 bases from J, with 8 bases between. In DNA, the CDR3 is TGTGCCAGCAGTTACCGCCAGTTCTACGAGCAGTACTTC. This sequence encodes CASSYRQFYEQYF.

There are a few counts of this clone. The genes are TRBV19 and TRBJ1-1; TRBD1 agrees at 8 bases. V dropped 2 bases and J dropped 0; count of bases not matched to a gene: 5. The CDR3 sequence is 16 residues long. In germline, CDR1 is LNHDA, CDR2 SQIVND (reference sequence). The CDR3 DNA reads TGTGCCAGTAGTATATCTAACAGGGGGATGAACACTGAAGCTTTCTTT. Its protein product is CASSISNRGMNTEAFF.

The chain is built from TRBV7-6 and TRBJ1-6; no definite D call. Germline CDR1 and CDR2: SGHVS and FNYEAQ. The CDR3 extends over 15 amino acids. V was trimmed by 1 base and J by 4 bases, leaving 8 bases between them. CDR3 sequence (DNA): TGTGCCAGCAGCTTAGGTGCGGGGTATAATTCACCCCTCCACTTT. It codes for CASSLGAGYNSPLHF.